A single sample is the source of the 2 T cell receptor beta chains below, sequenced in a study of blood T cell repertoires in COVID-19. Libraries were prepared by immunoSEQ multiplex PCR; TCRdb keeps only in-frame clonotypes and omits some of them. Found here are under 250,000 clones, about nine tenths of them singletons; the top ten hold roughly 0.7%. Material for sequencing was peripheral blood. All receptors come from a man aged 40-49 years with acute or convalescent COVID-19.

This chain joins TRBV11-2 and TRBJ2-1, with 8 bases matching TRBD2. The CDR3 consists of 16 residues. Losses at the gene ends were 7 bases for V and 3 bases for J; bases not matched to a gene: 11. Per germline, CDR1 SGHAT and CDR2 FQNNGV. The CDR3 sequence is CASIFPGLVGYNEQFF. The CDR3 DNA sequence: TGTGCCAGCATTTTCCCGGGACTAGTGGGCTACAATGAGCAGTTCTTC.

This clone was seen a handful of times. The V gene is TRBV6-4, the J gene TRBJ1-3; D gene unclear. The CDR3 covers 14 residues. The ends were cut back, 8 bases at V and 0 bases at J, with 11 bases in the middle. CDR1 MRHNA and CDR2 SNTAGT come from the germline V gene. CDR3 DNA sequence: TGTGCCAGCTCCCCGGGAGGCTCTGGAAACACCATATATTTT. Translated: CASSPGGSGNTIYF.